This TCR beta chain appears in the sequencing data of a study of pediatric ulcerative colitis. Study summary: Most patients had pancolitis, and two had left-sided colitis. Study findings and constraints: Acute severe colitis showed lower rectal diversity from clonal expansions. Two patients' blood samples yielded substantially fewer templates. Compared with controls, ulcerative colitis showed greater blood-rectum clone sharing.

Comments on this clone: Its antigen remains unidentified.

Sequencing was performed with immunoSEQ multiplex PCR; in TCRdb, only in-frame clones are kept and a portion is missing. The sample shows more than 50,000 clones, 70% to 85% of them seen only once. Germline values: CDR1 MNHEY, CDR2 SMNVEV (reference sequence). Between the trimmed V and J ends, which lost 5 bases and 2 bases, there was a span of 16 bases. This CDR3 spans 15 amino acids. Sequencing input: blood. J is TRBJ2-7 and V is TRBV27, with D possibly matching TRBD1 (6 bases). This TCR was sampled from a boy between 10 and 17 years old with moderate ulcerative colitis. This chain's CDR3 is CASSQQGRRPYEQYF. CDR3 DNA sequence: TGTGCCAGCAGTCAACAGGGACGGAGACCCTACGAGCAGTACTTC.